The 22 T cell receptor beta chains below all came from one sample that was sequenced in a study of blood T cells in healthy people across ages. For the second PCR, which ran for 7 to 11 cycles, a sample-barcoded 5' primer and a J-beta primer mix were used. TCRdb itself ran the 5' RACE reads through MiXCR, one entry per CDR3 protein. This repertoire shows under 1,000,000 distinct CDR3 sequences, 35% to 40% found once; its top ten account for 10% to 15%. Sequences were obtained from blood. Receptors were obtained from a man between 18 and 29 years old in good health.

A few counts support this clonotype. The CDR3 DNA reads TGCAGCGTTCTTCCCGGGACCTCCGGGCAGCCCCAGCATTTT. Residues: CSVLPGTSGQPQHF. The gene calls are TRBV29-1 and TRBJ1-5; tentatively, D is TRBD1 (5 bases). CDR1 SQVTM and CDR2 ANQGSEA come from the germline V gene. The CDR3 is 14 amino acids. V lost 5 bases, J lost 7 bases, and 18 bases lay in between.

This clonotype is classed as medium-sized. The CDR3 region has the DNA TGTGCCAGCAGCTTAGAGTCCGGGATCAATGAGCAGTACTTC. This gives the protein CASSLESGINEQYF. The rearrangement joins TRBV7-2 to TRBJ2-5, with D perhaps TRBD2 (5 bases). V gave up 1 base and J gave up 11 bases, with 17 bases separating them. The CDR3 totals 14 residues. Germline CDR1 SGHTA, CDR2 FQGNSA. Filled out from reference TRBV7-2 and TRBJ2-5, the complete variable domain reads GAGVSQSPSNKVTEKGKDVELRCDPISGHTALYWYRQSLGQGLEFLIYFQGNSAPDKSGLPSDRFSAERTGGSVSTLTIQRTQQEDSAVYLCASSLESGINEQYFGPGTRLLVL.

This clonotype appeared once. The chain recombines TRBV20-1 with TRBJ1-1; D is uncertain. CDR1 and CDR2 from the germline V gene are DFQATT and SNEGSKA (reference sequence). The V and J ends lost 3 bases and 1 base respectively, with 12 bases between them. This CDR3 is 14 amino acids long. The CDR3 sequence is CSASPPFGNTEAFF. The CDR3 nucleotides are TGCAGTGCTAGTCCCCCCTTCGGGAACACTGAAGCTTTCTTT.

The chain joins TRBV5-5 to TRBJ1-6, with D unclear. The CDR3 is 14 amino acids. The germline gives CDR1 SGHKS, CDR2 YYEKEE (reference sequence). The V and J ends lost 0 bases and 7 bases respectively, with 8 bases between them. DNA for the CDR3: TGTGCCAGCAGCTTGGTGGCGGGGAATTCACCCCTCCACTTT. This encodes CASSLVAGNSPLHF.

A note on this clonotype: The junction and the germline gene differ at one end; a read error may be behind it. CDR3 sequence (DNA): TGTTCCAGCAGCCAAAGACAGGGGCAGGGTGAGCAGTTCTTC. Translated: CSSSQRQGQGEQFF. This sequence joins TRBV14 and TRBJ2-1, with 8 bases matching TRBD1. This CDR3 is built from 14 residues. Germline loops: CDR1 SGHDN, CDR2 FVKESK. The entire variable domain, with the rest obtained from reference TRBV14 and TRBJ2-1, is as follows: EAGVTQFPSHSVIEKGQTVTLRCDPISGHDNLYWYRRVMGKEIKFLLHFVKESKQDESGMPNNRFLAERTGGTYSTLKVQPAELEDSGVYFCSSSQRQGQGEQFFGPGTRLTVL.

This clonotype was found many times. This chain connects TRBV29-1 to TRBJ2-5; D assignment may be TRBD1 or TRBD2 (5 bases each). The CDR3 has 12 residues. Germline CDR1 reads SQVTM; CDR2 reads ANQGSEA. Trimming cost V 3 bases and J 3 bases, with 8 bases left between them. CDR3 bases: TGCAGCGTTGAGGGACGCGAAGAGACCCAGTACTTC. It is translated as CSVEGREETQYF.

This clonotype was detected a few times. Here the CDR3 DNA reads TGTGCCAGCTCGAATAGCGGGAAGAGCTCCTACAATGAGCAGTTCTTC. Translated: CASSNSGKSSYNEQFF. The chain joins TRBV2 to TRBJ2-1, with 8 nucleotides matching TRBD2. V was clipped by 8 bases and J by 0 bases; unmatched bases: 9. CDR3 length: 16 amino acids. The germline CDR1 and CDR2 sequences are SNHLY and FYNNEI. Based on the CDR3 plus reference TRBV2 and TRBJ2-1, the full variable domain is EPEVTQTPSHQVTQMGQEVILRCVPISNHLYFYWYRQILGQKVEFLVSFYNNEISEKSEIFDDQFSVERPDGSNFTLKIRSTKLEDSAMYFCASSNSGKSSYNEQFFGPGTRLTVL.

The chain combines TRBV3-1 with TRBJ2-5; D is ambiguous. The CDR3 has 13 amino acids. Trimming pared 2 bases from V and 5 bases from J, leaving 9 bases between. CDR1 is LGHDT and CDR2 is YNNKEL in the germline V gene (reference sequence). The CDR3 is CASSQIGPETQYF. DNA for the CDR3: TGTGCCAGCAGCCAAATTGGACCTGAGACCCAGTACTTC.

The sample holds a few counts of this clonotype. This chain uses TRBV29-1 with TRBJ1-2, with 7 bases matching TRBD1. The length of the CDR3 is 13 residues. Germline-derived CDR1 and CDR2 are SQVTM and ANQGSEA. V lost 7 bases and J lost 8; bases outside the gene matches: 13. The CDR3 bases are TGCAGCGAAAGGGGAGGGGGCGGAAGGGGCTACACCTTC. Translating it yields CSERGGGGRGYTF. Filled out from reference TRBV29-1 and TRBJ1-2, the complete variable domain reads SAVISQKPSRDICQRGTSLTIQCQVDSQVTMMFWYRQQPGQSLTLIATANQGSEATYESGFVIDKFPISRPNLTFSTLTVSNMSPEDSSIYLCSERGGGGRGYTFGSGTRLTVV.

This clonotype was observed a handful of times. The rearrangement joins TRBV29-1 to TRBJ2-2, with 13 bases identical to TRBD2. With V trimmed by 8 bases and J by 0 bases, 0 bases remained unmatched. CDR1 is SQVTM, CDR2 ANQGSEA, per germline. The CDR3 contains 14 residues. CDR3 nucleotides: TGCAGCACTAGCGGGGGGGCGAACACCGGGGAGCTGTTTTTT. It translates to CSTSGGANTGELFF.

There are many counts of this clonotype. This chain connects TRBV29-1 to TRBJ2-3; TRBD1 aligns across 7 bases. CDR3 size: 13 residues. Germline V gene sequence: CDR1 SQVTM, CDR2 ANQGSEA. The V and J ends lost 6 bases and 2 bases, in that order; junction bases with no gene match: 5. The DNA of the CDR3 is TGCAGCGTCAGACAGGGCAACACAGATACGCAGTATTTT. Translating gives CSVRQGNTDTQYF.

There are a few counts of this clonotype. This chain connects TRBV5-1 to TRBJ1-2; a weak D match, TRBD1 (5 bases). CDR3 length: 15 residues. Trimming left V 4 bases short and J 0 bases short, with 13 bases between. CDR1 is SGHRS and CDR2 is YFSETQ in the germline V gene. The CDR3 DNA reads as TGCGCCAGCAGCGACGCGGACACGGCTAACTATGGCTACACCTTC. The encoded protein is CASSDADTANYGYTF. Full variable domain (remainder filled in from reference TRBV5-1 and TRBJ1-2): KAGVTQTPRYLIKTRGQQVTLSCSPISGHRSVSWYQQTPGQGLQFLFEYFSETQRNKGNFPGRFSGRQFSNSRSEMNVSTLELGDSALYLCASSDADTANYGYTFGSGTRLTVV.

This clonotype was counted only a few times. V is TRBV29-1 and J is TRBJ2-2, with D hard to call. The CDR3 runs to 13 residues. The V gene's germline CDR1 is SQVTM and CDR2 ANQGSEA. Trimming took off 6 bases at V and 0 bases at J, with 8 bases between the two ends. The CDR3 is CSVLLPNTGELFF. DNA of the CDR3: TGCAGCGTGTTACTCCCGAACACCGGGGAGCTGTTTTTT.

There are a few counts of this clonotype. The chain employs TRBV6-5 and TRBJ2-1; 9 bases are a match to TRBD1. CDR1 is MNHEY, CDR2 SVGAGI, per germline. This CDR3 has 14 amino acids. V trimming: 5 bases; J trimming: 6 bases; junction bases outside the gene matches: 5. In nucleotides, the CDR3 is TGTGCCAGCAGTCCGGGACAGGGTGTCAATGAGCAGTTCTTC. This encodes CASSPGQGVNEQFF.

The chain uses TRBV4-3 and TRBJ2-5, with 9 bases aligning to TRBD2. This CDR3 spans 16 amino acids. With V trimmed by 0 bases and J by 4 bases, 6 bases remained unmatched. CDR1 and CDR2 from the germline V gene are LGHNA and YSLEER. The CDR3 sequence is CASSQDLATSGETQYF. Here the CDR3 DNA reads TGCGCCAGCAGCCAAGATCTTGCGACTAGCGGAGAGACCCAGTACTTC.

The V gene is TRBV10-3, the J gene TRBJ2-3; the match to TRBD1 covers 8 bases. This CDR3 has 14 amino acids. Germline V gives CDR1 ENHRY, CDR2 SYGVKD. Trimming removed 6 bases from V and 5 bases from J; junction bases left unmatched: 7. The DNA of the CDR3 is TGTGCCATCAGGTCGGACAGGGAAGGAGATACGCAGTATTTT. Its translation: CAIRSDREGDTQYF.

V usage is TRBV20-1 and J usage is TRBJ2-7; maybe TRBD2 (7 bases). This CDR3 has 14 amino acids. Germline assignment: CDR1 DFQATT and CDR2 SNEGSKA (reference sequence). V was cut by 3 bases and J by 5 bases, with 17 bases left in between. CDR3 in amino acids: CSASSRAGAHEQYF. As DNA, the CDR3 is TGCAGTGCTAGCTCGCGCGCGGGGGCCCACGAGCAGTACTTC.

The genes are TRBV13 and TRBJ2-2; perhaps TRBD2 as D (5 bases). CDR3 length: 16 amino acids. Trimming removed 5 bases at V and 2 bases at J, with 15 bases between. CDR1 is PRHDT, CDR2 FYEKMQ, per germline (reference sequence). Here the CDR3 reads CASSLGRRANTGELFF. CDR3 in DNA: TGTGCCAGCAGCCTGGGAAGGCGGGCAAACACCGGGGAGCTGTTTTTT.

This clonotype was observed a handful of times. The chain employs TRBV7-9 and TRBJ2-7; weak D call: TRBD2 (6 bases). The V gene lost 5 bases and the J gene lost 2 bases, with 13 bases spanning the gap. Germline CDR1 SEHNR, CDR2 FQNEAQ (reference sequence). CDR3 length: 14 residues. The CDR3 bases are TGTGCCAGCAGCGATACCCGGGGGACCTACGAGCAGTACTTC. The encoded protein is CASSDTRGTYEQYF.

CDR3 sequence (DNA): TGTGCCAGCAGCAATGGAGGGACTGAAGCTTTCTTT. Its protein product is CASSNGGTEAFF. The chain employs TRBV7-2 and TRBJ1-1, with D uncertain. The CDR3 length is 12 residues. CDR1 SGHTA and CDR2 FQGNSA come from the germline V gene. The V end was cut by 5 bases, the J end by 5 bases, with 9 bases between.

This clonotype was seen a handful of times. J is TRBJ2-1 and V is TRBV29-1; the match to TRBD1 covers 9 bases. Germline CDR1 is SQVTM and CDR2 is ANQGSEA. This CDR3 is 15 amino acids long. Trimming took 4 bases from V and 1 from J; bases not matched to a gene: 5. The CDR3 loop reads CSVVPGTGSYNEQFF. CDR3 bases: TGCAGCGTTGTTCCCGGGACAGGGTCCTACAATGAGCAGTTCTTC.

The chain recombines TRBV4-1 with TRBJ1-1; 7 bases are shared with TRBD1. CDR1 MGHRA and CDR2 YSYEKL come from the germline V gene. The CDR3 has 18 residues. V trimming: 4 bases; J trimming: 1 base; junction bases outside the gene matches: 15. Here the CDR3 reads CASSLSTGGGGENTEAFF. CDR3 sequence (DNA): TGCGCCAGCAGCCTAAGTACCGGAGGGGGCGGTGAGAACACTGAAGCTTTCTTT.